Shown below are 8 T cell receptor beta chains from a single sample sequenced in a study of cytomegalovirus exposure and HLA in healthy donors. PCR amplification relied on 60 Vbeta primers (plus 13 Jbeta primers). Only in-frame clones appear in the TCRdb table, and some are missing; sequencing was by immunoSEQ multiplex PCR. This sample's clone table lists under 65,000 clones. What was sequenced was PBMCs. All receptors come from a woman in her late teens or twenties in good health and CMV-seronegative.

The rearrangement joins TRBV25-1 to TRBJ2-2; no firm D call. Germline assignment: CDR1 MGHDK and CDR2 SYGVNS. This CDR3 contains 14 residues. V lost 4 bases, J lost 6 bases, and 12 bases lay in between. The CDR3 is CASSGAKVPGELFF. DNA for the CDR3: TGTGCCAGCAGTGGAGCGAAAGTTCCCGGGGAGCTGTTTTTT. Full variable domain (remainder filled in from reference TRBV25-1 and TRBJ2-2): EADIYQTPRYLVIGTGKKITLECSQTMGHDKMYWYQQDPGMELHLIHYSYGVNSTEKGDLSSESTVSRIRTEHFPLTLESARPSHTSQYLCASSGAKVPGELFFGEGSRLTVL.

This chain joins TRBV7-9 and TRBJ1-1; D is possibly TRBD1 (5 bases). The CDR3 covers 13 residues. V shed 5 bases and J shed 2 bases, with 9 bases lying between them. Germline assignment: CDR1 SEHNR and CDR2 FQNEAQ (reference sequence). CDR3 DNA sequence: TGTGCCAGCAGCCCGGGACTCAACACTGAAGCTTTCTTT. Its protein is CASSPGLNTEAFF.

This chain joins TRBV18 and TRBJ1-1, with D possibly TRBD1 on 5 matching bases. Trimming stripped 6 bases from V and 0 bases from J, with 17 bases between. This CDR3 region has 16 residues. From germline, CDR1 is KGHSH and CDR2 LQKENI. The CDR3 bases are TGTGCCAGCTCCCCCCGGCTTACGGGGGTGAACACTGAAGCTTTCTTT. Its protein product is CASSPRLTGVNTEAFF.

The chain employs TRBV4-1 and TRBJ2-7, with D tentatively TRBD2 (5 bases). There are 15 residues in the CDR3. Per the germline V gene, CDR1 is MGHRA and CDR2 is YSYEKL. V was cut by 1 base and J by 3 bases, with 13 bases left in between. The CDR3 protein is CASSQGEKRIYEQYF. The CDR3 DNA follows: TGCGCCAGCAGCCAAGGGGAGAAGCGAATCTACGAGCAGTACTTC.

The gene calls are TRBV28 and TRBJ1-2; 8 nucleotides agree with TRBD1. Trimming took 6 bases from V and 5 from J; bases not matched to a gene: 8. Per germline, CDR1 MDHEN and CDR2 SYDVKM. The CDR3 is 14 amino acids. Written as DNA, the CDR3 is TGTGCCAGCAGGTCGGGACAGGCGGATTATGGCTACACCTTC. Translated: CASRSGQADYGYTF.

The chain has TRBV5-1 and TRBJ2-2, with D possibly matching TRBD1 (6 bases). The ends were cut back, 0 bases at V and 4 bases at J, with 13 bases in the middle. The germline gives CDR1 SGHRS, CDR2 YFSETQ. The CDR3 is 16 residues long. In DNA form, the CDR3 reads TGCGCCAGCAGCTTGGAGACAGGCCTCGTCACCGGGGAGCTGTTTTTT. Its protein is CASSLETGLVTGELFF.

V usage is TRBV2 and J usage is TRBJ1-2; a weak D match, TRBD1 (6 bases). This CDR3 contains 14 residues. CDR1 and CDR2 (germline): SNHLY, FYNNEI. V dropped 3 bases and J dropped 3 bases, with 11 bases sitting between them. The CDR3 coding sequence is TGTGCCAGCAGTGAGGGGGGGCAGGACTATGGCTACACCTTC. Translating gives CASSEGGQDYGYTF.

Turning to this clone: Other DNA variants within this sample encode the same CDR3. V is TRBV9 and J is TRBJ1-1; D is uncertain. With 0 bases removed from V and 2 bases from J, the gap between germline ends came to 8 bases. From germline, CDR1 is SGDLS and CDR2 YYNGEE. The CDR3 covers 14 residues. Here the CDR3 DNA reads TGTGCCAGCAGCGTAGCTACGGGAAACACTGAAGCTTTCTTT. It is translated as CASSVATGNTEAFF.